This is a list of T cell receptor beta chains from one sample in a study of blood T cell repertoires in COVID-19. TCRdb's copy holds only in-frame clones and misses some; the assay was immunoSEQ multiplex PCR. Counted here are about 160,000 clones, roughly 74% occurring once; the ten biggest clones make up more than 11%. The sequencing sample was made of peripheral blood. These receptors all come from a woman aged 80 or over with acute or convalescent COVID-19. The CDR3 runs from the conserved cysteine through the conserved F or W. Each record gives: clone size, V gene, J gene, D gene, CDR3 protein, CDR3 DNA. D genes are given only for firm matches. Part of the rows lack a size; the others show once, few, many or a class for expanded clones.

>-|TRBV19|TRBJ2-7|TRBD1
CASSSGTVYEQYF
TGTGCCAGTAGTTCCGGGACAGTCTACGAGCAGTACTTC
>-|TRBV19|TRBJ1-1|-
CASSRGRNTEAFF
TGTGCCAGTAGTAGAGGAAGGAACACTGAAGCTTTCTTT
>few|TRBV6-5|TRBJ1-5|TRBD1
CASITGGGNQPQHF
TGTGCCAGCATCACAGGGGGTGGTAATCAGCCCCAGCATTTT
>-|TRBV28|TRBJ1-1|TRBD1
CASSPQGARTEAFF
TGTGCCAGCAGCCCACAGGGGGCGCGAACTGAAGCTTTCTTT
>-|TRBV19|TRBJ1-1|TRBD1
CASKQTGRGDTEAFF
TGTGCCAGTAAACAGACCGGCAGGGGGGACACTGAAGCTTTCTTT
>-|TRBV19|TRBJ2-1|-
CASSVSSIYNEQFF
TGTGCCAGTAGTGTCTCTAGCATTTACAATGAGCAGTTCTTC
>few|TRBV4-2|TRBJ2-6|TRBD1
CASSQDRGPGANVLTF
TGTGCCAGCAGCCAGGACAGGGGGCCTGGGGCCAACGTCCTGACTTTC
>once|TRBV7-8|TRBJ2-6|-
CASSLEVREWVSGANVLTF
TGTGCCAGCAGCTTAGAGGTCAGGGAATGGGTCTCTGGGGCCAACGTCCTGACTTTC
>-|TRBV24-1|TRBJ2-7|-
CATSEARSPYEQYF
TGTGCCACCAGTGAGGCTAGGTCCCCCTACGAGCAGTACTTC
>-|TRBV7-9|TRBJ1-1|-
CASREQSEAFF
TGTGCCAGCCGAGAACAGTCTGAAGCTTTCTTT
>-|TRBV28|TRBJ2-7|TRBD2
CASSRGTSGTYEQYF
TGTGCCAGCAGTCGCGGGACTAGTGGTACCTACGAGCAGTACTTC
>-|TRBV12-5|TRBJ1-2|TRBD1
CASGPLVGQGAYGYTF
TGTGCTAGTGGTCCCTTGGTGGGACAGGGGGCCTATGGCTACACCTTC
>-|TRBV18|TRBJ1-2|-
CASSPGDDLDYGYTF
TGTGCCAGCTCACCAGGAGACGATTTGGACTATGGCTACACCTTC
>few|TRBV5-6|TRBJ2-7|-
CASSYGTFEYEQYF
TGTGCCAGCAGCTACGGGACTTTCGAATACGAGCAGTACTTC
>once|TRBV5-8|TRBJ1-5|TRBD1
CASSFGQGLPVRQPQHF
TGTGCCAGCAGCTTCGGACAGGGGCTCCCTGTAAGACAGCCCCAGCATTTT
>once|TRBV15|TRBJ1-2|-
CATQRVGGFNYGYTF
TGTGCCACCCAAAGAGTTGGAGGCTTCAACTATGGCTACACCTTC
>-|TRBV25-1|TRBJ2-2|-
CASSELGGDTGELFF
TGTGCCAGCAGTGAATTGGGGGGAGACACCGGGGAGCTGTTTTTT
>-|TRBV19|TRBJ2-3|-
CASSIRDTQYF
TGTGCCAGTAGTATTAGAGATACGCAGTATTTT
>-|TRBV5-4|TRBJ2-5|TRBD1
CASSVGTEETQYF
TGTGCCAGCAGCGTAGGGACAGAAGAGACCCAGTACTTC
>once|TRBV12-3/TRBV12-4|TRBJ1-1|-
CASSLGANTEAFF
TGTGCCAGCAGTTTAGGAGCGAACACTGAAGCTTTCTTT
>few|TRBV5-1|TRBJ2-7|-
CASTAGQQGTNEQYF
TGCGCCAGCACCGCGGGGCAGCAGGGAACGAACGAGCAGTACTTC
>-|TRBV19|TRBJ2-1|-
CASTPEGRGSYNEQFF
TGTGCCAGTACCCCCGAGGGCAGGGGCTCCTACAATGAGCAGTTCTTC
>-|TRBV7-2|TRBJ1-4|-
CASSLMSGQANEKLFF
TGTGCCAGCAGCTTAATGTCAGGGCAGGCTAATGAAAAACTGTTTTTT
>-|TRBV4-2|TRBJ1-1|-
CASSQGRAGFMNTEAFF
TGTGCCAGCAGCCAAGGACGTGCAGGGTTCATGAACACTGAAGCTTTCTTT
>-|TRBV3-1/TRBV3-2|TRBJ2-7|-
CASSPTGTLTYEQYF
TGTGCCAGCAGCCCCACCGGGACTTTAACCTACGAGCAGTACTTC
>-|TRBV9|TRBJ1-4|TRBD1
CASSGRQGANEKLFF
TGTGCCAGCAGCGGAAGACAGGGGGCTAATGAAAAACTGTTTTTT
>-|TRBV6-6|TRBJ1-2|TRBD1
CASTEGQGNGYTF
TGTGCCAGCACCGAGGGACAGGGGAATGGCTACACCTTC
>-|TRBV28|TRBJ1-5|TRBD1
CASNDRGGQPQHF
TGTGCCAGCAACGACAGGGGTGGTCAGCCCCAGCATTTT
>once|TRBV30|TRBJ1-5|TRBD1
CAWSGQGGPQHF
TGTGCCTGGAGTGGACAGGGAGGGCCCCAGCATTTT
>-|TRBV6-4|TRBJ1-4|TRBD1
CASNLQGIRATNEKLFF
TGTGCCAGCAACCTACAGGGGATACGCGCAACTAATGAAAAACTGTTTTTT
>-|TRBV7-9|TRBJ2-1|-
CASSHGGTVGNEQFF
TGTGCCAGCAGCCATGGCGGGACCGTTGGCAATGAGCAGTTCTTC
>-|TRBV6-5|TRBJ2-7|TRBD1
CASRGTVYEQYF
TGTGCCAGCAGGGGGACAGTCTACGAGCAGTACTTC
>-|TRBV28|TRBJ2-3|TRBD1
CASSSGQGDTQYF
TGTGCCAGCAGTAGTGGACAGGGAGATACGCAGTATTTT
>-|TRBV28|TRBJ2-3|TRBD2
CASSTRTSGAQRTSTDTQYF
TGTGCCAGCAGTACCCGGACTAGCGGGGCCCAGAGAACTAGCACAGATACGCAGTATTTT
>-|TRBV5-1|TRBJ1-2|TRBD1
CASSSGTGGGYTF
TGCGCCAGCAGCTCCGGGACAGGGGGCGGCTACACCTTC
>once|TRBV7-2|TRBJ2-1|-
CASSREPRGNEQFF
TGTGCCAGCTCCCGGGAGCCTCGGGGTAATGAGCAGTTCTTC
>-|TRBV6-5|TRBJ1-1|-
CASRPRGGRDEAFF
TGTGCCAGCAGGCCCCGAGGGGGTAGGGATGAAGCTTTCTTT
>-|TRBV30|TRBJ1-3|-
CAWSGSGAPGHSGNTIYF
TGTGCCTGGAGTGGATCCGGGGCCCCGGGACACTCTGGAAACACCATATATTTT
>-|TRBV7-8|TRBJ2-1|TRBD1
CASSSGQAFNEQFF
TGTGCCAGCAGCTCGGGACAGGCCTTCAATGAGCAGTTCTTC
>few|TRBV9|TRBJ2-5|TRBD1
CASSVGLRDSNQETQYF
TGTGCCAGCAGCGTAGGCCTCCGGGACAGCAACCAAGAGACCCAGTACTTC
>-|TRBV28|TRBJ2-7|TRBD1
CASSPDRPLYEQYF
TGTGCCAGCAGTCCGGACAGGCCTCTCTACGAGCAGTACTTC
>-|TRBV19|TRBJ2-7|TRBD2
CASSKTSGRAYEQYF
TGTGCCAGTAGTAAAACTAGCGGGAGGGCCTACGAGCAGTACTTC
>-|TRBV14|TRBJ2-7|-
CASSPLVGQGYEQYF
TGTGCCAGCAGCCCCCTGGTGGGACAAGGCTACGAGCAGTACTTC
>-|TRBV7-8|TRBJ2-2|-
CASSLLLTGELFF
TGTGCCAGCAGCTTATTGCTAACCGGGGAGCTGTTTTTT
>-|TRBV30|TRBJ2-2|-
CAWTYRVAGELFF
TGTGCCTGGACTTACCGGGTCGCCGGGGAGCTGTTTTTT
>-|TRBV12-5|TRBJ1-3|-
CASGLGGGSGNTIYF
TGTGCTAGTGGTTTGGGCGGAGGCTCTGGAAACACCATATATTTT